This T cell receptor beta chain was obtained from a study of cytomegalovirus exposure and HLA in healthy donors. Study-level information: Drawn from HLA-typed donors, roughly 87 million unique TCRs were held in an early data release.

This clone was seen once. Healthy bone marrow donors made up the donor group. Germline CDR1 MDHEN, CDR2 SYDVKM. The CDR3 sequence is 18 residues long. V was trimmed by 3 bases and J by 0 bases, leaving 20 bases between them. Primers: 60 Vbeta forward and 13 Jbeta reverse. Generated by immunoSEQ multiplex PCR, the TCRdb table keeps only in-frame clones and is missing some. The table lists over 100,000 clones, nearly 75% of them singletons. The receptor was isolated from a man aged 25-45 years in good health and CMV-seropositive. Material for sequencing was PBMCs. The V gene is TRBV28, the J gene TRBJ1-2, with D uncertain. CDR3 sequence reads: CASSFGLGREIANYGYTF. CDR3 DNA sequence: TGTGCCAGCAGTTTCGGCCTTGGGCGGGAAATAGCTAACTATGGCTACACCTTC.